The clone carrying this T cell receptor (beta chain) came up many times. Its antigen is unidentified. This sample stems from a study of glioma-infiltrating T cells. Overall study results and limits: Only very few CDR3 sequences appeared in both tissue and blood.

The iRepertoire nested amplicon-rescue multiplex PCR amplified TCR alpha and beta CDR3s from RNA. Input was roughly 85-450 ng of tissue mRNA or PBMC total RNA. TCRdb re-derived calls from the multiplex PCR reads in MiXCR, one entry per CDR3 protein. The sample shows 84,000 or so distinct CDR3 sequences, 23% of them seen only once. CDR3 length: 15 amino acids. The V end was cut by 3 bases, the J end by 4 bases, with 15 bases between. The sample comprised glioma tissue, nonneoplastic brain tissue, or PBMCs (not recorded which). The TCR was taken from a human donor with low-grade glioma or glioblastoma, undergoing nonglioma brain surgery, or in good health (not recorded which). The chain carries TRBV12-3 or TRBV12-4 and TRBJ2-5; the D is unclear. The CDR3 region has the DNA TGTGCCAGCAGTTTCCCCAATAGATGGGGAGAGACCCAGTACTTC. As protein: CASSFPNRWGETQYF.